This record concerns one T cell receptor (beta chain) sequence. This receptor's antigen is unknown. Per-base quality was not reported, and no clone a single base away is much larger than it. Measured from the cysteine to the phenylalanine, the CDR3 is 12 residues long. Here the CDR3 DNA is all that survives: 36 bases in frame from base 1. V lost 0 bases and J lost 11 bases; the stretch between them is 10 bases long. The germline V gene gives CDR1 as MRHNA and CDR2 as SNTAGT. Collaborating institutions collected whole blood in K2EDTA tubes following their own protocols. For TCRbeta analysis, collaborators shipped samples in one of three forms: frozen whole blood, isolated PBMCs, or DNA extracted from either of those sample types. This specimen comes from a study of blood T cell repertoires in COVID-19 (TCRdb year 2020). Background for the entire study: The collaborator samples originated in the United States, Italy and Spain and spanned the acute and convalescent phases of COVID-19. The prospective study material was composed of cDNA or gDNA derived from T cells, B-cell-depleted T cells, or PBMCs. Deeply sampled blood TCRbeta repertoires from subjects exposed to, actively infected with, or recovered from COVID-19 were included in the dataset. The repertoires were released in a freely available public database meant as a resource for research on the immune response to SARS-CoV-2. The samples were drawn from two sources: the first 160 participants of the ongoing ImmuneRACE study, and approximately 1,300 subjects contributed by 6 global collaborators. The sample metadata nearly always contained a de-identified subject ID, COVID-19 status, age in years and sex. Where HLA class I and class II types were available, the types were taken from metadata supplied by the sample provider, not from assay-based typing. Summary of the overall study and its limitations: The amount of clinical and demographic metadata varied by source and participant and was provided uncurated.

TCRbeta CDR3 regions were amplified from genomic DNA using the immunoSEQ Assay, a bias-controlled multiplex PCR. The authors processed their data as follows. The number of nucleated cells in each sample was estimated from the amplification of reference gene primers within the assay. To quantify the absolute abundance of each unique TCRbeta CDR3 rearrangement, sequence reads were collapsed and filtered. For each sample, productive Simpson clonality was calculated by taking the square root of Simpson's diversity index across productive rearrangements. Drawn from immuneACCESS, this table holds only the in-frame rearrangements with V and J called that TCRdb kept. Clones are partly lost; checked studies trace under half to an unresolved V gene and leave the rest unexplained. V and J calls and clone size come straight from that table; D and trimming were deduced from the DNA. The sample includes 350,000 to 450,000 clones, with about 90% observed a single time. 1% to 1.5% of the sample comes from the top ten.

The chain is made from TRBV6-4 and TRBJ1-1; the D gene cannot be resolved reliably. Input material: peripheral blood. The source of this sequence is a man aged 40-50 years with acute or convalescent COVID-19. The encoded CDR3 is CASSDSAGYAFF. The nucleotides read TGTGCCAGCAGTGACTCTGCAGGATATGCTTTCTTT.